These T cell receptor beta chains were read from a single sample in a study of blood T cell repertoires in COVID-19. Measured with immunoSEQ multiplex PCR; TCRdb has only the in-frame clones, and not every one. The data contain about 270,000 clones, around 81% of them singletons. Sequencing was performed on peripheral blood. These receptors were obtained from a woman aged 60-75 years with active or convalescent COVID-19. The CDR3 runs from the conserved cysteine through the conserved F or W. A D gene is named only where the DNA matches it firmly. Only some rows state a clone size, as once, few, many or a class for expanded clones.

d_gene: TRBD2
abundance: -
j_gene: TRBJ2-3
len: 16
v_gene: TRBV11-3
CDR3nt: TGTGCCAGCAGCTTACGACTAGCGGGGGCGATAGATACGCAGTATTTT
CDR3aa: CASSLRLAGAIDTQYF

d_gene: -
abundance: -
j_gene: TRBJ1-2
len: 14
v_gene: TRBV19
CDR3nt: TGTGCCAGTAGTAATATTGCGCCTAACTATGGCTACACCTTC
CDR3aa: CASSNIAPNYGYTF

d_gene: TRBD1
abundance: -
j_gene: TRBJ2-2
len: 16
v_gene: TRBV6-5
CDR3nt: TGTGCCAGCAGTTGGAGGACAGGTTCGAACGGCGGGGAGCTGTTTTTT
CDR3aa: CASSWRTGSNGGELFF

d_gene: -
abundance: -
j_gene: TRBJ1-1
len: 14
v_gene: TRBV5-1
CDR3nt: TGCGCCAGCAGCGTTTCAGGGTTGAACACTGAAGCTTTCTTT
CDR3aa: CASSVSGLNTEAFF

d_gene: TRBD1
abundance: -
j_gene: TRBJ1-2
len: 14
v_gene: TRBV28
CDR3nt: TGTGCCAGCAGTCAGGGGGCAGGGAACTATGGCTACACCTTC
CDR3aa: CASSQGAGNYGYTF

d_gene: -
abundance: -
j_gene: TRBJ1-1
len: 16
v_gene: TRBV5-1
CDR3nt: TGCGCCCGCAGCGGCTGGGGGGGGGCGGATTTGACTGAAGCTTTCTTT
CDR3aa: CARSGWGGADLTEAFF

d_gene: TRBD1
abundance: once
j_gene: TRBJ1-2
len: 14
v_gene: TRBV7-9
CDR3nt: TGTGCCAGCAGCTTAGGGGGACAGAGGTATGGCTACACCTTC
CDR3aa: CASSLGGQRYGYTF

d_gene: -
abundance: -
j_gene: TRBJ1-1
len: 14
v_gene: TRBV18
CDR3nt: TGTGCCAGCTCACCAGCCCTCCCACCAGGTGAAGCTTTCTTT
CDR3aa: CASSPALPPGEAFF

d_gene: TRBD1
abundance: -
j_gene: TRBJ1-5
len: 16
v_gene: TRBV28
CDR3nt: TGTGCCAGCAGGGGGGGACAGGGAATACCCAATCAGCCCCAGCATTTT
CDR3aa: CASRGGQGIPNQPQHF

d_gene: TRBD1
abundance: -
j_gene: TRBJ2-5
len: 15
v_gene: TRBV10-3
CDR3nt: TGTGCCATCAGTGAGGCGGGACAGGGAGGAGAGACCCAGTACTTC
CDR3aa: CAISEAGQGGETQYF

d_gene: TRBD1
abundance: -
j_gene: TRBJ1-5
len: 14
v_gene: TRBV28
CDR3nt: TGTGCCCATACGACAGGGATCAGAGATCAGCCCCAGCATTTT
CDR3aa: CAHTTGIRDQPQHF

d_gene: -
abundance: -
j_gene: TRBJ2-3
len: 17
v_gene: TRBV4-3
CDR3nt: TGCGCCAGCAGCCAAGATCCGGCGGGACCCCTGGCGGATACGCAGTATTTT
CDR3aa: CASSQDPAGPLADTQYF

d_gene: TRBD1
abundance: -
j_gene: TRBJ1-6
len: 15
v_gene: TRBV5-1
CDR3nt: TGCGCCAGCAGCCGGACAGGGAGAAACAATTCACCCCTCCACTTT
CDR3aa: CASSRTGRNNSPLHF

d_gene: TRBD1
abundance: -
j_gene: TRBJ1-6
len: 14
v_gene: TRBV9
CDR3nt: TGTGCCAGCAGCGCGGGACAGGTTAATTCACCCCTCCACTTT
CDR3aa: CASSAGQVNSPLHF

d_gene: -
abundance: once
j_gene: TRBJ1-4
len: 13
v_gene: TRBV10-1
CDR3nt: TGCGCCAGCAGTCCCGGACAGAATGAAAAACTGTTTTTT
CDR3aa: CASSPGQNEKLFF

d_gene: -
abundance: -
j_gene: TRBJ1-3
len: 17
v_gene: TRBV1
CDR3nt: TGCACCAGCAGCCAAGATTGTAGGGGCTCGGCTGGAAACACCATATATTTT
CDR3aa: CTSSQDCRGSAGNTIYF

d_gene: TRBD2
abundance: -
j_gene: TRBJ2-5
len: 16
v_gene: TRBV11-3
CDR3nt: TGTGCCGGCAGCCCCCGAACTAGCGGGGGCCAAGAGACCCAGTACTTC
CDR3aa: CAGSPRTSGGQETQYF

d_gene: -
abundance: -
j_gene: TRBJ2-7
len: 12
v_gene: TRBV14
CDR3nt: TGTGCCAGCAGCCCCGACAGTAGAAGGCAGTACTTC
CDR3aa: CASSPDSRRQYF